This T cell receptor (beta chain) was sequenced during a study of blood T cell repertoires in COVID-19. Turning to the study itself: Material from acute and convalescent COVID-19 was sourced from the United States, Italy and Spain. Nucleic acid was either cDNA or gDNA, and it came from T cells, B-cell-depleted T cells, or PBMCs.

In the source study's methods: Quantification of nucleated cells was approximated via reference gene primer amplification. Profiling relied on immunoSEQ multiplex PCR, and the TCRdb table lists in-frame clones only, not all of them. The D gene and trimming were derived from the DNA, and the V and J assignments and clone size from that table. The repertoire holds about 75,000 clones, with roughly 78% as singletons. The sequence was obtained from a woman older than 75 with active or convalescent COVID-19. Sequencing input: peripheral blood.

The CDR3 sequence is CASSPRGSGANVLTF. The CDR3 DNA is TGTGCCAGTAGTCCTCGGGGCTCTGGGGCCAACGTCCTGACTTTC. The rearrangement uses TRBV19 and TRBJ2-6; the D gene is possibly TRBD2 (5 bases). CDR1 and CDR2 (germline): LNHDA, SQIVND (reference sequence). V lost 5 bases, J lost 0 bases, and 8 bases lay in between. The CDR3 has 15 amino acids.